These 21 T cell receptor beta chains were all obtained from the same sample, sequenced in a study of cytomegalovirus exposure and HLA in healthy donors (TCRdb year 2017). The library was obtained by the immunoSEQ multiplex PCR assay. For the multiplex PCR, a mixture combining 60 forward primers for TCR Vbeta segments and 13 reverse primers for TCR Jbeta segments was used. The immuneACCESS repertoire file appears here via TCRdb, limited to in-frame rearrangements. These files lack a portion of the clones; in checked studies, under half of the deficit traces to unresolved V genes, and the cause of the others is not known. The sample table records around 180,000 clones; approximately 79% of these occur just once. The ten most abundant clones make up approximately 0.7% of the sample. The specimen was PBMCs. These TCRs come from a woman aged 35 to 49 in good health and CMV-seronegative.

The chain combines TRBV9 with TRBJ2-2; TRBD2 agrees at 7 bases. The ends lost 4 bases at V and 5 bases at J; junction bases unmatched: 5. CDR1 SGDLS and CDR2 YYNGEE come from the germline V gene. This CDR3 is 14 amino acids long. The CDR3 bases are TGTGCCAGCAGCCCCCGGGGGGTAACCGGGGAGCTGTTTTTT. Translated: CASSPRGVTGELFF.

The J gene is TRBJ1-1, the V gene TRBV19; no reliable D call. Germline V CDR1 and CDR2: LNHDA, SQIVND (reference sequence). This CDR3 has 13 amino acids. V was shortened by 8 bases and J by 3 bases, with 13 bases between the two germline ends. The CDR3 reads CASARNVDTEAFF. The CDR3 nucleotides read TGTGCCAGTGCCAGAAACGTTGACACTGAAGCTTTCTTT. Based on the CDR3 plus reference TRBV19 and TRBJ1-1, the full variable domain is DGGITQSPKYLFRKEGQNVTLSCEQNLNHDAMYWYRQDPGQGLRLIYYSQIVNDFQKGDIAEGYSVSREKKESFPLTVTSAQKNPTAFYLCASARNVDTEAFFGQGTRLTVV.

On this clone itself: One junction end does not reproduce the germline sequence, and a read error may be involved. The genes are TRBV7-9 and TRBJ1-2; no firm D call. CDR1 and CDR2 from the germline V gene are SEHNR and FQNEAQ (reference sequence). The length of the CDR3 is 12 residues. CDR3 loop: CSSSLSRDGYTF. CDR3 bases: TGTTCCAGCAGCTTATCGAGGGATGGCTACACCTTC.

V and J are TRBV5-1 and TRBJ2-7; possibly TRBD2 for D (5 bases). Germline lookup yields CDR1 SGHRS and CDR2 YFSETQ. Trimming removed 0 bases from V and 7 bases from J, with 14 bases in between. CDR3 size: 14 residues. CDR3 sequence reads: CASSLVPREGEQYF. The DNA of the CDR3 is TGCGCCAGCAGCTTGGTACCCCGGGAAGGTGAGCAGTACTTC.

The rearrangement links TRBV7-9 to TRBJ1-5, with D possibly matching TRBD1 (5 bases). In germline, CDR1 is SEHNR, CDR2 FQNEAQ (reference sequence). The CDR3 covers 14 residues. Between the trimmed V and J ends, which lost 1 base and 6 bases, there was a span of 10 bases. CDR3 sequence reads: CASSLDPGGQPQHF. The CDR3 region has the DNA TGTGCCAGCAGCTTAGACCCGGGGGGTCAGCCCCAGCATTTT.

The chain carries TRBV19 and TRBJ2-6; the D gene is possibly TRBD2 (6 bases). V gave up 2 bases and J gave up 2 bases, with 10 bases separating them. Germline CDR1 is LNHDA and CDR2 is SQIVND (reference sequence). The CDR3 runs to 16 residues. The CDR3: CASSIRRRAGANVLTF. CDR3 coding DNA: TGTGCCAGTAGTATACGAAGGAGGGCTGGGGCCAACGTCCTGACTTTC.

The V call is TRBV6-1, the J call TRBJ1-6; unclear D gene. Trimming removed 3 bases from V and 2 bases from J, with 17 bases in between. CDR1 MNHNS and CDR2 SASEGT come from the germline V gene. The CDR3 length is 18 residues. The CDR3 coding sequence is TGTGCCAGCAGTGACAAGCTTCCCGTGTACGCCTATAATTCACCCCTCCACTTT. It specifies CASSDKLPVYAYNSPLHF.

The rearrangement links TRBV29-1 to TRBJ2-1; TRBD2 matches at 9 bases. Germline CDR1 is SQVTM and CDR2 is ANQGSEA. CDR3 size: 20 residues. V shed 0 bases and J 0 bases; nucleotides not matched to a gene: 15. The CDR3 here is CSVEEYVRASSGSSYNEQFF. CDR3 DNA sequence: TGCAGCGTTGAAGAATATGTACGCGCCAGTAGCGGGAGCTCCTACAATGAGCAGTTCTTC.

This clone was observed a single time. This rearrangement joins TRBV27 to TRBJ2-7, with a weak D call TRBD1 (8 bases). The germline V gene encodes CDR1 MNHEY and CDR2 SMNVEV (reference sequence). Trimming removed 6 bases at V and 0 bases at J, with 18 bases between. The CDR3 extends over 16 amino acids. The CDR3 protein is CASSLRTGTISYEQYF. For the CDR3, the DNA is TGTGCCAGCAGCCTCCGGACAGGGACTATCTCCTACGAGCAGTACTTC.

This chain connects TRBV7-2 to TRBJ2-1, with 8 nucleotides matching TRBD2. Germline values: CDR1 SGHTA, CDR2 FQGNSA. The J segment lost 3 bases and the V segment lost 5 bases, leaving 6 bases of the junction unmatched. This CDR3 is built from 15 residues. CDR3 amino acids: CASSPGGGNYNEQFF. CDR3 coding DNA: TGTGCCAGCAGCCCCGGGGGGGGAAACTACAATGAGCAGTTCTTC.

This clone was counted a single time. This chain uses TRBV6-1 with TRBJ2-5; TRBD1 matches at 7 bases. The DNA end favors TRBJ2-7, so the J call may be wrong. This CDR3 has 16 residues. CDR1 and CDR2 (germline): MNHNS, SASEGT. The CDR3 nucleotides are TGTGCCAGCAGTGTGCAATGGGGACAGCCGTCCCGCGAGCAGTACTTC. It is translated as CASSVQWGQPSREQYF.

The chain couples TRBV30 to TRBJ1-2, with D possibly TRBD1 on 6 matching bases. Per germline, CDR1 GTSNPN and CDR2 SVGIG (reference sequence). Trimming cost V 2 bases and J 3 bases, with 16 bases left between them. The CDR3 totals 15 residues. CDR3: CAWSLDRQWDYGYTF. The CDR3 coding sequence is TGTGCCTGGAGTCTAGACAGGCAATGGGACTATGGCTACACCTTC.

The chain employs TRBV7-9 and TRBJ2-1, with a weak D call TRBD2 (5 bases). The CDR3 spans 14 residues. Germline CDR1 SEHNR, CDR2 FQNEAQ (reference sequence). The ends were cut back, 0 bases at V and 5 bases at J, with 8 bases in the middle. The CDR3 is CASSLAPGNNEQFF. The CDR3 nucleotides are TGTGCCAGCAGCTTAGCTCCGGGGAACAATGAGCAGTTCTTC.

The chain links TRBV19 to TRBJ2-5, with 7 positions matching TRBD2. The CDR3 runs 13 residues. Germline V gene data show CDR1 as LNHDA and CDR2 as SQIVND (reference sequence). V lost 5 bases to trimming and J lost 5 bases; unmatched junction nucleotides: 5. This CDR3 reads CASSALGGETQYF. The CDR3, as DNA: TGTGCCAGTAGTGCCCTGGGGGGGGAGACCCAGTACTTC.

The chain is built from TRBV5-6 and TRBJ1-1; TRBD1 agrees at 8 bases. The CDR3 spans 14 residues. V trimming: 4 bases; J trimming: 4 bases; junction bases outside the gene matches: 6. Germline V gives CDR1 SGHDT, CDR2 YYEEEE. The CDR3 DNA is TGTGCCAGCAGCCTCCAGGGGGCGGCCACTGAAGCTTTCTTT. It codes for CASSLQGAATEAFF.

V usage is TRBV5-1 and J usage is TRBJ2-3, with D maybe TRBD2 (6 bases). Germline V gene sequence: CDR1 SGHRS, CDR2 YFSETQ. The ends were cut back, 4 bases at V and 1 base at J, with 16 bases in the middle. The CDR3 consists of 16 residues. CDR3 residues: CASSPIGGIGTDTQYF. In DNA, the CDR3 is TGCGCCAGCAGCCCCATTGGAGGGATCGGCACAGATACGCAGTATTTT.

The chain links TRBV19 to TRBJ1-5; D may be TRBD1 (5 bases). The CDR3 extends over 14 amino acids. V was pared by 1 base and J by 2 bases, with 6 bases between. Germline V gene sequence: CDR1 LNHDA, CDR2 SQIVND (reference sequence). CDR3 sequence: CASSIVGGNQPQHF. DNA of the CDR3: TGTGCCAGTAGTATAGTAGGGGGCAATCAGCCCCAGCATTTT.

This chain uses TRBV6-4 with TRBJ1-1, with D perhaps TRBD1 (6 bases). The CDR3 runs 18 residues. Trimming removed 8 bases from V and 3 bases from J, with 28 bases in between. Germline V gene lookup returns CDR1 MRHNA and CDR2 SNTAGT. CDR3 sequence: CASHEPGQGRVKDTEAFF. The CDR3 nucleotides are TGTGCCAGCCATGAACCAGGCCAGGGGAGGGTTAAGGACACTGAAGCTTTCTTT.

This clone was recorded a few times. One junction end does not reproduce the germline sequence, and a read error may be involved. The chain uses TRBV7-7 and TRBJ1-1; no clear D gene. The CDR3 spans 13 residues. In germline, CDR1 is SSHAT, CDR2 FNYEAQ (reference sequence). Written as DNA, the CDR3 is TGTGCTAGCAGCCTACGCCCGAACACTGAAGCTTTCTTT. As protein: CASSLRPNTEAFF.

The table lists this clone with a few counts. This CDR3 is CASTQTSGSLQPQYF. The CDR3 bases are TGTGCCAGCACCCAGACTAGCGGGAGCCTCCAGCCGCAGTATTTT. The rearrangement joins TRBV11-2 to TRBJ2-3; 12 bases agree with TRBD2. Trimming at V came to 7 bases and at J to 10 bases, leaving 12 bases not matched to a gene. This CDR3 spans 15 amino acids. The germline CDR1 and CDR2 sequences are SGHAT and FQNNGV.

V is TRBV15 and J is TRBJ2-4, with a weak D call TRBD1 (6 bases). The CDR3 covers 16 residues. Germline CDR1 is LNHNV and CDR2 is YYDKDF (reference sequence). V dropped 1 base and J dropped 1 base, with 11 bases sitting between them. CDR3 coding DNA: TGTGCCACCAGCAGAGCCGTCCAGGGGGCCAAAAACATTCAGTACTTC. Encoded protein: CATSRAVQGAKNIQYF. Combining the CDR3 with reference TRBV15 and TRBJ2-4 gives the whole variable domain DAMVIQNPRYQVTQFGKPVTLSCSQTLNHNVMYWYQQKSSQAPKLLFHYYDKDFNNEADTPDNFQSRRPNTSFCFLDIRSPGLGDTAMYLCATSRAVQGAKNIQYFGAGTRLSVL.